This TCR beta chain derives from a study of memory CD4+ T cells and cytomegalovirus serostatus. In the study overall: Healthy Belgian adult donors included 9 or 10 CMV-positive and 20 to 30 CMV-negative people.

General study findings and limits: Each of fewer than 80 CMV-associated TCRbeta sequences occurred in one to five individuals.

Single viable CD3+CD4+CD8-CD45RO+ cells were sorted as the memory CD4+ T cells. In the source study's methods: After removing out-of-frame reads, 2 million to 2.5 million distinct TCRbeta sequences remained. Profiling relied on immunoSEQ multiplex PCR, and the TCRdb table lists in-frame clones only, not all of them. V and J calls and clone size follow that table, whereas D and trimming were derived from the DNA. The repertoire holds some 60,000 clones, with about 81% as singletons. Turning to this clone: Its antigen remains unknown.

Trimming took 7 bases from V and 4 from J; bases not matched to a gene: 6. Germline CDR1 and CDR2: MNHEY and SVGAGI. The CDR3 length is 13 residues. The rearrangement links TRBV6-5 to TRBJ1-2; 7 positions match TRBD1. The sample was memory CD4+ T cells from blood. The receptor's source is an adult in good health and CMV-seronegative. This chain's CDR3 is CASTPGTAYGYTF. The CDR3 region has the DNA TGTGCCAGCACTCCCGGGACAGCCTATGGCTACACCTTC.